A selection of T cell receptor beta chains follows, all from one sample in a study of read filtering for tumor transcriptome and immune sequencing. Each CDR3 protein gets one entry after TCRdb re-called the reads with MiXCR. In the table there are around 38,000 distinct CDR3 sequences, about an eighth of which are singletons. Sequenced: a population of CD138-negative cells sorted from bone marrow. The receptors stem from a donor at least 40 years old with multiple myeloma. CDR3s leave out the opening cysteine and the closing phenylalanine or tryptophan.

v_gene: TRBV6-2/TRBV6-3
j_gene: TRBJ2-3
CDR3aa: ASKRGDRDSDTQY

v_gene: TRBV10-1
j_gene: TRBJ2-1
CDR3aa: ASSESGRDEQF

v_gene: TRBV20-1
j_gene: TRBJ2-3
CDR3aa: SASKSPGTDTQY

v_gene: TRBV29-1
j_gene: TRBJ1-5
CDR3aa: SVARDRGQPQH

v_gene: TRBV2
j_gene: TRBJ2-3
CDR3aa: ASRGLDTQY

v_gene: TRBV15
j_gene: TRBJ1-6
CDR3aa: ATRHPNYNSPLH

v_gene: TRBV19
j_gene: TRBJ2-7
CDR3aa: ASSQGHQQY

v_gene: TRBV7-2
j_gene: TRBJ1-4
CDR3aa: ASSSNRVIGEKLF

v_gene: TRBV5-4
j_gene: TRBJ2-1
CDR3aa: ASSFTIGSADEQF

v_gene: TRBV7-6
j_gene: TRBJ2-5
CDR3aa: ASTPHRTVQETQY

v_gene: TRBV5-1
j_gene: TRBJ2-7
CDR3aa: ASSHGDYSGNEQY